Presented here are 25 T cell receptor beta chains from one specimen sequenced in a study of identical twins. TCRdb re-analysed the 5' RACE reads in MiXCR, keeping a single row per CDR3 protein. The sample yields about 810,000 distinct CDR3 sequences, 12% seen once. The same sample was also studied in work on yellow fever vaccine responses in identical twins.

The sequenced sample consisted of PBMCs. These TCRs come from a woman aged 18-29 years in good health.

This clonotype was seen ten or more times. The CDR3 DNA reads TGCAGCGTTGAAGATAGTTTCTTC. Protein: CSVEDSFF. The chain couples TRBV29-1 to TRBJ2-1; D ambiguous. The V gene lost 0 bases and the J gene lost 16 bases, with 4 bases spanning the gap. Germline lookup yields CDR1 SQVTM and CDR2 ANQGSEA. This CDR3 contains 8 residues.

This clonotype was found many times. The chain joins TRBV4-1 to TRBJ2-2; no firm D call. Germline CDR1 and CDR2: MGHRA and YSYEKL. The CDR3 runs to 15 residues. Deletions cut 1 base from V and 1 base from J, with 7 bases between. The CDR3 region has the DNA TGCGCCAGCAGCCAAGTCGGTGGGAACACCGGGGAGCTGTTTTTT. This codes for CASSQVGGNTGELFF.

Remarks on this clonotype: A read error may produce the germline difference seen at one junction end. The V call is TRBV20-1, the J call TRBJ2-4; no definite D call. Germline CDR1 is DFQATT and CDR2 is SNEGSKA (reference sequence). The CDR3 is 17 amino acids. The DNA for the CDR3 is TGCTGTGCTAGAGATCTCGGACCGACTGGGACCAAAAACATTCAGTACTTC. Residues: CCARDLGPTGTKNIQYF.

The chain links TRBV5-1 to TRBJ1-1, with D hard to call. The CDR3 loop spans 13 amino acids. The germline gives CDR1 SGHRS, CDR2 YFSETQ. The V and J ends lost 3 bases and 3 bases respectively, with 9 bases between them. The CDR3 coding sequence is TGCGCCAGCAGCTCCGTGCTGGACACTGAAGCTTTCTTT. Its protein product is CASSSVLDTEAFF.

This chain connects TRBV7-9 to TRBJ2-3; possibly TRBD2 for D (6 bases). The CDR3 sequence is 16 residues long. Germline CDR1 and CDR2: SEHNR and FQNEAQ (reference sequence). V lost 1 base and J 1 base, leaving 12 bases between the germline ends. CDR3 nucleotides: TGTGCCAGCAGCTTAGAGGCTAGCGTGGGCACAGATACGCAGTATTTT. Protein sequence: CASSLEASVGTDTQYF.

The rearrangement uses TRBV11-3 and TRBJ2-1; TRBD2 matches at 12 bases. Looked up from germline, CDR1 is SGHNT and CDR2 is YENEEA. V dropped 7 bases and J dropped 8; count of bases not matched to a gene: 9. This CDR3 comprises 15 residues. CDR3 nucleotides: TGTGCCAGCACCGGACCTAGCGGGAGGGAGGATGAGCAGTTCTTC. It yields the protein CASTGPSGREDEQFF.

The chain carries TRBV20-1 and TRBJ1-6, with D maybe TRBD1 (6 bases). In germline, CDR1 is DFQATT, CDR2 SNEGSKA (reference sequence). V dropped 6 bases and J dropped 8 bases, with 20 bases sitting between them. There are 15 residues in the CDR3. The CDR3 here is CSAGRGGSADSPLHF. In DNA form, the CDR3 reads TGCAGTGCAGGTAGAGGGGGGTCAGCAGATTCACCCCTCCACTTT.

There are a few counts of this clonotype. The chain's CDR3 is CASSDYRASDEKLFF. The CDR3 DNA sequence: TGTGCCAGCAGTGATTACCGGGCCTCGGATGAAAAACTGTTTTTT. This sequence joins TRBV25-1 and TRBJ1-4; D gene ambiguous. CDR1 and CDR2 (germline): MGHDK, SYGVNS. Trimming removed 3 bases at V and 6 bases at J, with 14 bases between. The CDR3 covers 15 residues. The whole variable domain, filled in from reference TRBV25-1 and TRBJ1-4, reads EADIYQTPRYLVIGTGKKITLECSQTMGHDKMYWYQQDPGMELHLIHYSYGVNSTEKGDLSSESTVSRIRTEHFPLTLESARPSHTSQYLCASSDYRASDEKLFFGSGTQLSVL.

This clonotype was recorded a few times. The chain couples TRBV10-2 to TRBJ1-1; D remains unclear. The V gene's germline CDR1 is WSHSY and CDR2 SAAADI. The CDR3 totals 13 residues. Between the trimmed V and J ends, which lost 0 bases and 3 bases, there was a span of 5 bases. CDR3 in amino acids: CASSESGYTEAFF. CDR3 nucleotide sequence: TGCGCCAGCAGTGAGTCGGGGTACACTGAAGCTTTCTTT.

Only a few counts were recorded for this clonotype. The CDR3: CASSPRGDYDTQYF. The CDR3 region has the DNA TGTGCCAGCAGTCCTCGGGGGGATTATGATACGCAGTATTTT. This chain joins TRBV27 and TRBJ2-3, with 7 positions matching TRBD2. V was pared by 5 bases and J by 6 bases, with 8 bases of the junction left unmatched. The germline CDR1 and CDR2 sequences are MNHEY and SMNVEV (reference sequence). The length of the CDR3 is 14 residues.

In this sample, this clonotype turned up a few times. This chain connects TRBV5-5 to TRBJ1-2; no clear D gene. CDR3 size: 14 residues. Germline V CDR1 and CDR2: SGHKS, YYEKEE (reference sequence). V was clipped by 4 bases and J by 0 bases, with 10 bases between them. Here the CDR3 DNA reads TGTGCCAGCAGCGTACAGAACGCTAACTATGGCTACACCTTC. This sequence encodes CASSVQNANYGYTF.

This clonotype occurred a few times. The chain recombines TRBV5-1 with TRBJ2-7; D gene ambiguous. Between the trimmed V and J ends, which lost 2 bases and 0 bases, there was a span of 9 bases. Looked up from germline, CDR1 is SGHRS and CDR2 is YFSETQ. The CDR3 has 14 amino acids. The CDR3 sequence is CASSLHYNSYEQYF. For the CDR3, the DNA is TGCGCCAGCAGCTTACACTATAACTCCTACGAGCAGTACTTC. The whole variable domain, filled in from reference TRBV5-1 and TRBJ2-7, reads KAGVTQTPRYLIKTRGQQVTLSCSPISGHRSVSWYQQTPGQGLQFLFEYFSETQRNKGNFPGRFSGRQFSNSRSEMNVSTLELGDSALYLCASSLHYNSYEQYFGPGTRLTVT.

V gene TRBV10-2 combines with J gene TRBJ2-3; 8 bases map to TRBD2. Germline CDR1 and CDR2: WSHSY and SAAADI. After removal of 7 bases from V and 0 bases from J, the junction contained 6 bases not matched to a gene. This CDR3 has 15 amino acids. The chain's CDR3 is CASTPTSASTDTQYF. As DNA, the CDR3 is TGCGCCAGCACCCCGACTAGCGCTAGCACAGATACGCAGTATTTT.

This clonotype has a handful of counts. The gene calls are TRBV5-1 and TRBJ1-6; D remains ambiguous. CDR1 is SGHRS and CDR2 is YFSETQ in the germline V gene. CDR3 length equals 12 residues. Trimming removed 6 bases from V and 10 bases from J, with 11 bases in between. The CDR3 region has the DNA TGCGCCAGCAAGGAGGGAATCTCACCCCTCCACTTT. This translates into CASKEGISPLHF.

This clonotype was detected ten times or more. The chain is built from TRBV20-1 and TRBJ1-1, with unresolved D. The germline gives CDR1 DFQATT, CDR2 SNEGSKA (reference sequence). There are 12 residues in the CDR3. V lost 5 bases and J lost 6, with 13 bases in between. DNA of the CDR3: TGCAGTGCTCGCGGCGGGTTGGCTGAAGCTTTCTTT. This translates into CSARGGLAEAFF.

The chain couples TRBV27 to TRBJ2-3; 9 nucleotides line up with TRBD1. V was pared by 4 bases and J by 3 bases, with 8 bases of the junction left unmatched. Germline V lookup: CDR1 MNHEY, CDR2 SMNVEV (reference sequence). This CDR3 is 16 amino acids long. CDR3 sequence reads: CASSSHRDRETDTQYF. The CDR3 nucleotides read TGTGCCAGCAGTTCTCACCGGGACAGGGAAACAGATACGCAGTATTTT.

The chain employs TRBV11-2 and TRBJ1-1, with 8 bases that match TRBD1. Germline V gives CDR1 SGHAT, CDR2 FQNNGV. Germline trimming cut 1 base from V and 1 base from J; bases unmatched to any gene: 8. The CDR3 is 17 residues long. CDR3 amino acids: CASSLGLGTGGNTEAFF. The CDR3 nucleotides read TGTGCCAGCAGCTTAGGATTGGGGACAGGCGGGAACACTGAAGCTTTCTTT.

The J gene is TRBJ1-5, the V gene TRBV6-1; 8 nucleotides match TRBD1. The germline V gene has CDR1 MNHNS and CDR2 SASEGT. The CDR3 loop spans 15 amino acids. V shed 8 bases, J shed 1 base, and the junction held 7 bases outside the gene matches. The CDR3 loop reads CASGRTGNSNQPQHF. CDR3 bases: TGTGCCAGCGGGAGGACAGGGAACAGCAATCAGCCCCAGCATTTT.

The CDR3 nucleotides read TGTGCCAGCAACCCGGCTAGGTTCACCGGGGAGCTGTTTTTT. Protein: CASNPARFTGELFF. J is TRBJ2-2 and V is TRBV28; D unresolved. The CDR3 covers 14 residues. The V gene's germline CDR1 is MDHEN and CDR2 SYDVKM. The ends were cut back, 7 bases at V and 4 bases at J, with 13 bases in the middle.

V usage is TRBV4-2 and J usage is TRBJ2-4; 9 bases are shared with TRBD2. The V gene end was trimmed by 2 bases and the J gene end by 9 bases; junction bases not matched to a gene: 8. CDR3 length: 15 amino acids. Per the germline V gene, CDR1 is LGHNA and CDR2 is YNFKEQ. The CDR3 nucleotides read TGTGCCAGCAGCCAAAAACTAGCGGGTGGGGGCATTCAGTACTTC. Translation: CASSQKLAGGGIQYF.

This clonotype showed up many times. V is TRBV20-1 and J is TRBJ1-1; TRBD1 might be the D (5 bases). V shed 4 bases and J shed 2 bases, with 11 bases lying between them. Germline CDR1 is DFQATT and CDR2 is SNEGSKA (reference sequence). The CDR3 runs 13 residues. The CDR3 spells CSATGPKNTEAFF. DNA for the CDR3: TGCAGTGCTACGGGACCCAAAAACACTGAAGCTTTCTTT.

This clonotype was seen a few times. V gene TRBV2 combines with J gene TRBJ2-7; 12 nucleotides match TRBD2. The CDR3 runs 15 residues. V lost 9 bases, J lost 1 base, and 7 bases stayed unmatched. Germline CDR1 SNHLY, CDR2 FYNNEI. CDR3 sequence: CASNAGTSGSYEQYF. The CDR3 nucleotides are TGTGCCAGTAACGCCGGGACTAGCGGGTCCTACGAGCAGTACTTC.

V gene TRBV7-2 combines with J gene TRBJ2-3; a weak D match, TRBD2 (6 bases). Germline V gene data show CDR1 as SGHTA and CDR2 as FQGNSA. This CDR3 has 15 residues. Trimming removed 0 bases from V and 2 bases from J, with 9 bases in between. The DNA of the CDR3 is TGTGCCAGCAGCTTAGCGCGGGGTTACACAGATACGCAGTATTTT. It specifies CASSLARGYTDTQYF.

The chain is built from TRBV7-9 and TRBJ2-2, with D unclear. V dropped 4 bases and J dropped 4 bases, with 10 bases sitting between them. The CDR3 consists of 14 residues. Per germline, CDR1 SEHNR and CDR2 FQNEAQ (reference sequence). The CDR3 sequence: CASSSVIGTGELFF. CDR3 nucleotide sequence: TGTGCCAGCAGCTCCGTTATTGGCACCGGGGAGCTGTTTTTT.

Written as DNA, the CDR3 is TGTGCCAGCAGCTTATTACTAGCGGGAGCCGGTGAGCAGTTCTTC. The encoded protein is CASSLLLAGAGEQFF. The rearrangement uses TRBV7-3 and TRBJ2-1, with 11 bases identical to TRBD2. The ends lost 2 bases at V and 9 bases at J; junction bases unmatched: 6. Per the germline V gene, CDR1 is SGHTA and CDR2 is FQGTGA. The CDR3 is made up of 15 amino acids. Combining the CDR3 with reference TRBV7-3 and TRBJ2-1 gives the whole variable domain GAGVSQTPSNKVTEKGKYVELRCDPISGHTALYWYRQSLGQGPEFLIYFQGTGAADDSGLPNDRFFAVRPEGSVSTLKIQRTERGDSAVYLCASSLLLAGAGEQFFGPGTRLTVL.